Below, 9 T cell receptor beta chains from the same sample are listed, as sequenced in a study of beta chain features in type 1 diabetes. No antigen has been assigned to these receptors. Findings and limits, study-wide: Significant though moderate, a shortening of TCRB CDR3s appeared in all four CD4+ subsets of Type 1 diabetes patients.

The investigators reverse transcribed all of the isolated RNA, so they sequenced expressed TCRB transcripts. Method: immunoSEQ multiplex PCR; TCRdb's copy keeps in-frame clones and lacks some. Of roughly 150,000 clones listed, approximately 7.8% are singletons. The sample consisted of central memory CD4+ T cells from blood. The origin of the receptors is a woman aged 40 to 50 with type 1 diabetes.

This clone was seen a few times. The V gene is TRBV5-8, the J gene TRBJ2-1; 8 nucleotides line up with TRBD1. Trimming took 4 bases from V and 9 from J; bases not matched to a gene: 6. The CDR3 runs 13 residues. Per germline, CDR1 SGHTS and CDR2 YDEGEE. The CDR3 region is CASSAIQGAEQFF. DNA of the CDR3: TGTGCCAGCAGCGCGATCCAGGGGGCTGAGCAGTTCTTC.

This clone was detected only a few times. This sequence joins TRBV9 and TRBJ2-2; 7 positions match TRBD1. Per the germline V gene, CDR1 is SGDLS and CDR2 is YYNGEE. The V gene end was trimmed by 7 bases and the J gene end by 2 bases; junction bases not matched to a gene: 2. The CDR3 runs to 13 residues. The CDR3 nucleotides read TGTGCCAGCCGACAGGGAAACACCGGGGAGCTGTTTTTT. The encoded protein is CASRQGNTGELFF.

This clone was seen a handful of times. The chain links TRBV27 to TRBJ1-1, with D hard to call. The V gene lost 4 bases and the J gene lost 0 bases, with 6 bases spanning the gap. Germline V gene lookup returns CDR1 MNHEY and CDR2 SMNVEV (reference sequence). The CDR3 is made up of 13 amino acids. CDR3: CASSYIMNTEAFF. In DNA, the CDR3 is TGTGCCAGCAGTTACATTATGAACACTGAAGCTTTCTTT.

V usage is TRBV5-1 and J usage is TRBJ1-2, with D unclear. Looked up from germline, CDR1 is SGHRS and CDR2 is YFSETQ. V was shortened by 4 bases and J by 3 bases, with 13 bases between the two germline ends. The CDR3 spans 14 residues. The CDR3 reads CASSRQTGDYGYTF. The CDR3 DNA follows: TGCGCCAGCAGCCGTCAGACCGGAGACTATGGCTACACCTTC. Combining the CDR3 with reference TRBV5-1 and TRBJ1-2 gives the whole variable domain KAGVTQTPRYLIKTRGQQVTLSCSPISGHRSVSWYQQTPGQGLQFLFEYFSETQRNKGNFPGRFSGRQFSNSRSEMNVSTLELGDSALYLCASSRQTGDYGYTFGSGTRLTVV.

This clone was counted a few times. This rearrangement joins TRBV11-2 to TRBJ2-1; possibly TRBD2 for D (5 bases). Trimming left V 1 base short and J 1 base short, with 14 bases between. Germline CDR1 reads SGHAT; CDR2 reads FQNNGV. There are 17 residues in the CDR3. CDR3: CASSLGGLASSYNEQFF. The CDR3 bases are TGTGCCAGCAGCTTAGGTGGGCTAGCCTCATCCTACAATGAGCAGTTCTTC.

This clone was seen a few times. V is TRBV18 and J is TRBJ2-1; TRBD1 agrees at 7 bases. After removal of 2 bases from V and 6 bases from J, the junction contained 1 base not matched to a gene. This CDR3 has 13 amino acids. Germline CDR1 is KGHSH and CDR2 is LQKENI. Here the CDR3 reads CASSPGTANEQFF. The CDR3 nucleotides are TGTGCCAGCTCACCAGGGACAGCCAATGAGCAGTTCTTC.

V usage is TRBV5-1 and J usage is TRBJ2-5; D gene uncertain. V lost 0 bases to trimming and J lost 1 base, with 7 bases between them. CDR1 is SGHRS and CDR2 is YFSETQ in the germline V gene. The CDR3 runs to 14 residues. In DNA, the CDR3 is TGCGCCAGCAGCTTGGAACTCACCCAAGAGACCCAGTACTTC. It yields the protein CASSLELTQETQYF. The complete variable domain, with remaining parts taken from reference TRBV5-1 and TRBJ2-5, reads KAGVTQTPRYLIKTRGQQVTLSCSPISGHRSVSWYQQTPGQGLQFLFEYFSETQRNKGNFPGRFSGRQFSNSRSEMNVSTLELGDSALYLCASSLELTQETQYFGPGTRLLVL.

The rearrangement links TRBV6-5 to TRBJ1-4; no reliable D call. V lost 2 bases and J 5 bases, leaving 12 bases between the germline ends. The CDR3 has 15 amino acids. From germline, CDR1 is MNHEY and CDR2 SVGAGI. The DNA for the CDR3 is TGTGCCAGCAGTTACGAGGGCCTCAAGAATGAAAAACTGTTTTTT. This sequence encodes CASSYEGLKNEKLFF.

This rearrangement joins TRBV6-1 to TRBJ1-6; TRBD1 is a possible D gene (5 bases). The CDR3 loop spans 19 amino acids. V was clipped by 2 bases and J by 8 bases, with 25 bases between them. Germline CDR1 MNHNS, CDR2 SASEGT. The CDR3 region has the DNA TGTGCCAGCAGTGAATCTGCTCCGGAGGGCCTAGGGGTCGATTCACCCCTCCACTTT. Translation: CASSESAPEGLGVDSPLHF.